Each of the 28 T cell receptor beta chains below was sequenced from the same sample in a study of identical twins. Using its own MiXCR run on the 5' RACE reads, TCRdb lists one record per CDR3 protein. Of under 900,000 distinct CDR3 sequences in the sample, 15% to 20% were seen once. The same data also went into a second study, on T cells expressing NK-cell markers.

The specimen was PBMCs. The source of these receptors is a woman aged 18-29 years in good health.

This clonotype occurred a few times. Here the CDR3 DNA reads TGTGCTAGTGGTTTGGTACTAGGTGAGCAGTTCTTC. Translating it yields CASGLVLGEQFF. The V gene is TRBV12-5, the J gene TRBJ2-1; maybe TRBD2 (5 bases). The CDR3 extends over 12 amino acids. CDR1 LGHNT and CDR2 FRNRAP come from the germline V gene. The V end lost 0 bases, the J end lost 9 bases, and 6 bases lay between the germline ends.

The chain is built from TRBV20-1 and TRBJ2-7, with D tentatively TRBD1 (7 bases). Germline assignment: CDR1 DFQATT and CDR2 SNEGSKA (reference sequence). This CDR3 spans 15 amino acids. V lost 5 bases and J 0 bases, leaving 17 bases between the germline ends. CDR3 bases: TGCAGTGCTGTGTCTGGCAGGGGGGACTCCTACGAGCAGTACTTC. It is translated as CSAVSGRGDSYEQYF.

The V and J genes are TRBV24-1 and TRBJ2-3; 8 nucleotides line up with TRBD1. V lost 2 bases to trimming and J lost 7 bases; unmatched junction nucleotides: 4. In germline, CDR1 is KGHDR, CDR2 SFDVKD. This CDR3 spans 14 amino acids. CDR3 DNA sequence: TGTGCCACCAGTGATTCCGGACAGGGCTATACGCAGTATTTT. It encodes CATSDSGQGYTQYF.

This clonotype occurred a few times. The rearrangement uses TRBV12-3 or TRBV12-4 and TRBJ2-7; a possible D gene is TRBD2 (7 bases). The germline V and J ends were trimmed by 7 bases and 3 bases, with 16 bases remaining between them. This CDR3 contains 14 residues. The CDR3 reads CASTQTGGGYEQYF. In nucleotides, the CDR3 is TGTGCCAGCACCCAGACAGGCGGGGGCTACGAGCAGTACTTC.

This rearrangement joins TRBV4-2 to TRBJ2-1, with a tentative D call TRBD1 (6 bases). This CDR3 is 14 amino acids long. Per germline, CDR1 LGHNA and CDR2 YNFKEQ. Deletions cut 7 bases from V and 6 bases from J, with 16 bases between. The DNA for the CDR3 is TGTGCCAGCACTTTTCAGGGGCGCGGCAATGAGCAGTTCTTC. It yields the protein CASTFQGRGNEQFF.

V gene TRBV5-1 combines with J gene TRBJ2-1; 10 bases match TRBD2. After removal of 0 bases from V and 9 bases from J, the junction contained 27 bases not matched to a gene. The CDR3 contains 22 residues. From germline, CDR1 is SGHRS and CDR2 YFSETQ. This chain's CDR3 is CASSLVSGSPSGRALDYREQFF. CDR3 in DNA: TGCGCCAGCAGCTTGGTTTCGGGTTCCCCAAGCGGGAGGGCACTAGACTATCGTGAGCAGTTCTTC.

This clonotype occurred a few times. V gene TRBV12-3 or TRBV12-4 combines with J gene TRBJ2-1; TRBD2 aligns across 7 bases. The CDR3 contains 14 residues. J was trimmed by 9 bases and V by 3 bases; bases with no gene match: 8. The CDR3 loop reads CASSFRAGVGEQFF. CDR3 in DNA: TGTGCCAGCAGTTTTCGGGCGGGAGTAGGTGAGCAGTTCTTC.

The chain recombines TRBV15 with TRBJ1-5; no clear D. V dropped 8 bases and J dropped 2 bases, with 10 bases sitting between them. The length of the CDR3 is 13 residues. Germline V lookup: CDR1 LNHNV, CDR2 YYDKDF (reference sequence). Here the CDR3 reads CATAAERNQPQHF. CDR3 nucleotide sequence: TGTGCCACCGCGGCAGAACGCAATCAGCCCCAGCATTTT. Based on the CDR3 plus reference TRBV15 and TRBJ1-5, the full variable domain is DAMVIQNPRYQVTQFGKPVTLSCSQTLNHNVMYWYQQKSSQAPKLLFHYYDKDFNNEADTPDNFQSRRPNTSFCFLDIRSPGLGDTAMYLCATAAERNQPQHFGDGTRLSIL.

V and J are TRBV15 and TRBJ1-1; D ambiguous. CDR1 LNHNV and CDR2 YYDKDF come from the germline V gene (reference sequence). This CDR3 region has 14 residues. Trimming left V 2 bases short and J 1 base short, with 8 bases between. CDR3 coding DNA: TGTGCCACCAGCAGAACCAGAGAGAACACTGAAGCTTTCTTT. Its protein is CATSRTRENTEAFF.

J is TRBJ2-7 and V is TRBV6-1; 9 bases map to TRBD1. The germline V gene encodes CDR1 MNHNS and CDR2 SASEGT. The CDR3 has 15 amino acids. The junction had 11 bases not matched to a gene; V was cut back by 9 bases and J by 2 bases. The CDR3 DNA is TGTGCCAGTGCAGGCCGGACAGGGGCCCCCTACGAGCAGTACTTC. This gives the protein CASAGRTGAPYEQYF.

The J gene is TRBJ2-5, the V gene TRBV6-2 or TRBV6-3; D is uncertain. CDR3 length equals 12 residues. Deletions cut 6 bases from V and 4 bases from J, with 9 bases between. Germline V gene sequence: CDR1 MNHEY, CDR2 SVGEGT. The CDR3 DNA is TGTGCCAGCAGACGACCTCGAGAGACCCAGTACTTC. Translation gives CASRRPRETQYF.

This sequence joins TRBV6-5 and TRBJ2-1; 7 positions match TRBD2. The trim removed 4 bases at V and 3 bases at J, leaving 6 bases unmatched. The CDR3 has 15 amino acids. Per germline, CDR1 MNHEY and CDR2 SVGAGI. CDR3 region: CASSSLGGGYNEQFF. The DNA of the CDR3 is TGTGCCAGCAGTTCCCTCGGCGGGGGCTACAATGAGCAGTTCTTC.

This clonotype appeared a few times. The chain uses TRBV5-1 and TRBJ2-7, with 7 bases matching TRBD1. The junction had 4 bases not matched to a gene; V was cut back by 2 bases and J by 5 bases. CDR3 length equals 13 residues. Germline lookup yields CDR1 SGHRS and CDR2 YFSETQ. CDR3 nucleotide sequence: TGCGCCAGCAGCTTTATTACAGGGGACGAGCAGTACTTC. It specifies CASSFITGDEQYF.

The chain has TRBV7-9 and TRBJ1-4, with TRBD1 identical over 8 bases. V shed 3 bases and J 6 bases; nucleotides not matched to a gene: 3. Germline lookup yields CDR1 SEHNR and CDR2 FQNEAQ (reference sequence). This CDR3 contains 14 residues. CDR3 amino acids: CASSFTGGDEKLFF. The CDR3 DNA is TGTGCCAGCAGCTTCACAGGGGGAGATGAAAAACTGTTTTTT.

This clonotype was recorded at least ten times. J is TRBJ2-1 and V is TRBV10-3; D possibly corresponds to TRBD2 (6 bases). V was cut by 8 bases and J by 9 bases, with 20 bases left in between. CDR3 length equals 14 residues. Germline CDR1 is ENHRY and CDR2 is SYGVKD. This chain's CDR3 is CAISSGGSSAEQFF. In DNA, the CDR3 is TGTGCCATCTCCTCTGGGGGGAGCAGCGCTGAGCAGTTCTTC.

This clonotype was detected a few times. The chain uses TRBV6-5 and TRBJ1-4, with D perhaps TRBD1 (5 bases). This CDR3 has 14 amino acids. Germline assignment: CDR1 MNHEY and CDR2 SVGAGI. V gave up 2 bases and J gave up 7 bases, with 11 bases separating them. DNA of the CDR3: TGTGCCAGCAGTTACGTTCAGGGAGCTGAAAAACTGTTTTTT. This encodes CASSYVQGAEKLFF.

This clonotype turned up a few times. V usage is TRBV7-2 and J usage is TRBJ2-7; tentative D call: TRBD1 (6 bases). Germline-derived CDR1 and CDR2 are SGHTA and FQGNSA. V gave up 5 bases and J gave up 6 bases, with 17 bases separating them. The CDR3 runs 14 residues. The CDR3 nucleotides are TGTGCCAGCAGCCTGTACCAAGGACAGACCGAGCAGTACTTC. Encoded protein: CASSLYQGQTEQYF. Using reference TRBV7-2 and TRBJ2-7 for the parts outside the CDR3, the full variable domain is GAGVSQSPSNKVTEKGKDVELRCDPISGHTALYWYRQSLGQGLEFLIYFQGNSAPDKSGLPSDRFSAERTGGSVSTLTIQRTQQEDSAVYLCASSLYQGQTEQYFGPGTRLTVT.

This chain's CDR3 is CSASGGASGSYEQYF. The CDR3, as DNA: TGCAGTGCTAGTGGGGGCGCTAGCGGGAGCTACGAGCAGTACTTC. V usage is TRBV20-1 and J usage is TRBJ2-7, with 10 positions matching TRBD2. This CDR3 is built from 15 residues. Germline V gives CDR1 DFQATT, CDR2 SNEGSKA (reference sequence). J gave up 3 bases and V 3 bases, and 8 bases lay outside the gene matches.

The V call is TRBV20-1, the J call TRBJ2-2; 7 positions agree with TRBD2. Germline CDR1 reads DFQATT; CDR2 reads SNEGSKA (reference sequence). The CDR3 consists of 15 residues. Trimming cost V 6 bases and J 0 bases; bases outside gene matches: 7. The CDR3 region is CSAPILASNTGELFF. CDR3 nucleotide sequence: TGCAGTGCACCCATACTAGCGTCGAACACCGGGGAGCTGTTTTTT.

Only a few counts were recorded for this clonotype. V and J are TRBV12-3 or TRBV12-4 and TRBJ2-1; 8 positions match TRBD1. This CDR3 spans 16 amino acids. Unmatched junction bases numbered 8, after V lost 2 bases and J lost 5 bases. The CDR3 region is CASSLQGASIHNEQFF. For the CDR3, the DNA is TGTGCCAGCAGTTTACAGGGGGCGAGTATCCACAATGAGCAGTTCTTC.

This clonotype occurred many times. The chain combines TRBV20-1 with TRBJ2-1; D is possibly TRBD1 (5 bases). The CDR3 contains 13 residues. Germline V lookup: CDR1 DFQATT, CDR2 SNEGSKA (reference sequence). V lost 2 bases and J 4 bases, leaving 9 bases between the germline ends. The CDR3 here is CSARQGSYNEQFF. The CDR3 DNA reads as TGCAGTGCTAGACAGGGTTCGTACAATGAGCAGTTCTTC.

In this sample, this clonotype turned up a few times. The genes are TRBV7-9 and TRBJ2-1, with D perhaps matching TRBD1 or TRBD2 (5 bases each). The V gene's germline CDR1 is SEHNR and CDR2 FQNEAQ (reference sequence). V was pared by 5 bases and J by 8 bases, with 16 bases between. The CDR3 runs to 14 residues. CDR3 in amino acids: CASSLQLGADEQFF. DNA for the CDR3: TGTGCCAGCAGCCTGCAACTAGGGGCGGATGAGCAGTTCTTC. Using reference TRBV7-9 and TRBJ2-1 for the parts outside the CDR3, the full variable domain is DTGVSQNPRHKITKRGQNVTFRCDPISEHNRLYWYRQTLGQGPEFLTYFQNEAQLEKSRLLSDRFSAERPKGSFSTLEIQRTEQGDSAMYLCASSLQLGADEQFFGPGTRLTVL.

Of note for this clonotype: This CDR3 is missing its conserved last phenylalanine or tryptophan, likely due to a read error. V and J are TRBV5-1 and TRBJ2-5; D gene ambiguous. Germline lookup yields CDR1 SGHRS and CDR2 YFSETQ. The CDR3 covers 12 residues. The V end was cut by 0 bases, the J end by 5 bases, with 5 bases between. This chain's CDR3 is CASSLAGETQYS. The DNA for the CDR3 is TGCGCCAGCAGCTTGGCGGGCGAGACCCAGTACTCC.

This clonotype was counted at least ten times. An end of the junction differs from the germline gene, which may be a read error. The chain links TRBV12-3 or TRBV12-4 to TRBJ1-1; tentative D call: TRBD1 (6 bases). This CDR3 has 13 residues. CDR3 sequence reads: CASSLEGDTEAFF. The CDR3 coding sequence is TGCGCCAGCAGCTTGGAGGGGGACACTGAAGCTTTCTTT.

The chain is built from TRBV6-2 or TRBV6-3 and TRBJ2-7; TRBD2 matches 7 bases. Germline V CDR1 and CDR2: MNHEY, SVGEGT. The CDR3 has 14 amino acids. The V segment lost 5 bases and the J segment 4 bases; nucleotides outside the gene matches: 8. CDR3 coding DNA: TGTGCCAGCAGTCCGAGACTAGCCAGGTACGAGCAGTACTTC. The encoded protein is CASSPRLARYEQYF.

The gene calls are TRBV6-1 and TRBJ1-1; 8 bases are shared with TRBD1. CDR1 is MNHNS, CDR2 SASEGT, per germline. The CDR3 consists of 16 residues. The junction had 10 bases not matched to a gene; V was cut back by 5 bases and J by 2 bases. The CDR3 DNA sequence: TGTGCCAGCAGTACGTTCGACAGGGGTTATAACACTGAAGCTTTCTTT. It specifies CASSTFDRGYNTEAFF.

This clonotype occurred a few times. A read error may account for a junction end that differs from germline. The chain has TRBV3-1 and TRBJ1-1, with 11 nucleotides matching TRBD1. Germline V lookup: CDR1 LGHDT, CDR2 YNNKEL (reference sequence). The length of the CDR3 is 13 residues. CDR3 sequence: CASSQDPGQGAYF. As DNA, the CDR3 is TGTGCCAGCAGCCAAGACCCCGGACAGGGGGCCTATTTT.

This clonotype was seen only a few times. The genes are TRBV20-1 and TRBJ1-2; 7 bases are a match to TRBD1. Per the germline V gene, CDR1 is DFQATT and CDR2 is SNEGSKA (reference sequence). J was trimmed by 6 bases and V by 6 bases; bases with no gene match: 4. The CDR3 runs to 11 residues. The CDR3 region has the DNA TGCAGTGCGGGAAGGGGGCATGGCTACACCTTC. It encodes CSAGRGHGYTF.